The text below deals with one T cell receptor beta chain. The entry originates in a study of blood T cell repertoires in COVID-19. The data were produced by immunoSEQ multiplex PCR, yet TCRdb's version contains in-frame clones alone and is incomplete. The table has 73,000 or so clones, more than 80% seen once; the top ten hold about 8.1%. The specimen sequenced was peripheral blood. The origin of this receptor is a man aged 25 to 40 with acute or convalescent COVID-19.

The CDR3 DNA reads as TGTGCCAGCAGCATTCGACTAGCGGGAGTTTCCTACGAGCAGTACTTC. As protein: CASSIRLAGVSYEQYF. V usage is TRBV7-2 and J usage is TRBJ2-7; 12 bases align to TRBD2. CDR1 and CDR2 (germline): SGHTA, FQGNSA. The CDR3 extends over 16 amino acids. V lost 5 bases to trimming and J lost 1 base; unmatched junction nucleotides: 6.